What follows describes a single T cell receptor beta chain. The data were taken from a study of blood T cell repertoires in COVID-19. Study-level information: Sources were T cells, B-cell-depleted T cells, or PBMCs; the material itself was cDNA or gDNA.

Germline lookup yields CDR1 SGHTA and CDR2 FQGNSA. The CDR3 is 12 residues long. The V gene lost 6 bases and the J gene lost 4 bases, with 9 bases spanning the gap. Assay: immunoSEQ multiplex PCR; the TCRdb copy retains only in-frame clones and omits some. The sample has about 210,000 clones, over 75% seen once; the top ten hold 4% to 6%. What was sequenced was peripheral blood. The V gene is TRBV7-2, the J gene TRBJ2-5; TRBD1 is a possible D gene (5 bases). The source is a woman in her thirties or forties with acute or convalescent COVID-19. CDR3 bases: TGTGCCAGCAGTTTAAGGGGAGAGACCCAGTACTTC. It translates to CASSLRGETQYF. Full variable domain (rest looked up from reference TRBV7-2 and TRBJ2-5): GAGVSQSPSNKVTEKGKDVELRCDPISGHTALYWYRQSLGQGLEFLIYFQGNSAPDKSGLPSDRFSAERTGGSVSTLTIQRTQQEDSAVYLCASSLRGETQYFGPGTRLLVL.